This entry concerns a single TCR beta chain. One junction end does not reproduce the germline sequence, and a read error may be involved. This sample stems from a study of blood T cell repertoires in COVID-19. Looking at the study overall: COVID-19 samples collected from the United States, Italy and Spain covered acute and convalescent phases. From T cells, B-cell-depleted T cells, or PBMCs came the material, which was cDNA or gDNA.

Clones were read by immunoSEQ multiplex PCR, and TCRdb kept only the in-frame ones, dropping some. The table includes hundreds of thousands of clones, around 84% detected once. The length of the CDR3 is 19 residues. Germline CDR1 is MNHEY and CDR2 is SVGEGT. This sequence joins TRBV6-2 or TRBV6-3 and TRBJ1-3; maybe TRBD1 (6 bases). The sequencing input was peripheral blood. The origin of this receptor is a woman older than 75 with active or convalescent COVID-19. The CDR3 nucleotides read TGTGTCAGCAGTTACTCGCGGGGGCGCGTTGGCGGCTCTGGAAACACCATATATTTT. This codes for CVSSYSRGRVGGSGNTIYF.